These 9 T cell receptor beta chains share one sample of origin, sequenced in a study of T-cell reconstitution after alpha-beta-depleted transplantation in children. Preparation of the TCRbeta library used unique molecular identifiers. TCRdb passed the PCR reads through MiXCR, listing each CDR3 protein once. This table holds approximately 270,000 distinct CDR3 sequences, 20% to 30% found once. This material consisted of PBMCs, mostly from graft donor cells, taken 360 days after TCRalphabeta/CD19-depleted stem cell transplant. The origin of the receptors is a female patient between 2 and 15 years old who had a stem cell transplant for congenital amegakaryocytic thrombocytopenia, so the T cells may come from the graft donor.

This chain joins TRBV3-1 and TRBJ1-5; D is undetermined. Per germline, CDR1 LGHDT and CDR2 YNNKEL (reference sequence). Trimming left V 2 bases short and J 0 bases short, with 8 bases between. The CDR3 contains 15 residues. In DNA form, the CDR3 reads TGTGCCAGCAGCCAAACGGACGATAGCAATCAGCCCCAGCATTTT. Translated: CASSQTDDSNQPQHF.

The chain combines TRBV7-8 with TRBJ2-7; no clear D. V lost 3 bases and J lost 0, with 6 bases in between. Germline loops: CDR1 SGHVS, CDR2 FQNEAQ. The CDR3 contains 13 residues. CDR3: CASSFSSSYEQYF. In nucleotides, the CDR3 is TGTGCCAGCAGCTTTTCTAGCTCCTACGAGCAGTACTTC.

A few counts support this clonotype. The chain uses TRBV24-1 and TRBJ2-5; 7 bases match TRBD1. This CDR3 spans 12 amino acids. CDR1 is KGHDR and CDR2 is SFDVKD in the germline V gene. Trimming at V came to 7 bases and at J to 3 bases, leaving 1 base not matched to a gene. The chain's CDR3 is CATRGTEETQYF. CDR3 in DNA: TGTGCCACCAGGGGGACAGAAGAGACCCAGTACTTC.

This clonotype was found a few times. The chain has TRBV12-3 or TRBV12-4 and TRBJ1-4, with D possibly being TRBD1 (6 bases). The CDR3 contains 15 residues. V lost 10 bases, J lost 3 bases, and 18 bases lay in between. The CDR3 DNA is TGTGCCACCTCAGATGGGGGGCTTTCTAATGAAAAACTGTTTTTT. Translated: CATSDGGLSNEKLFF.

This clonotype has just a few counts. This sequence joins TRBV20-1 and TRBJ2-3, with 8 positions matching TRBD2. V lost 6 bases, J lost 4 bases, and 12 bases stayed unmatched. Germline V gives CDR1 DFQATT, CDR2 SNEGSKA (reference sequence). The CDR3 is 15 residues long. The CDR3 DNA follows: TGCAGTGCCGTCGCTGGGCGGGGGGAGGCAGATACGCAGTATTTT. This codes for CSAVAGRGEADTQYF.

The V gene is TRBV28, the J gene TRBJ1-1; D not certain. Trimming removed 8 bases from V and 1 base from J, with 8 bases in between. CDR1 is MDHEN, CDR2 SYDVKM, per germline. There are 12 residues in the CDR3. CDR3: CASHEPNTEAFF. CDR3 in DNA: TGTGCCAGCCATGAACCGAACACTGAAGCTTTCTTT.

This clonotype was counted ten times or more. The V and J genes are TRBV12-3 or TRBV12-4 and TRBJ2-2; D possibly corresponds to TRBD2 (6 bases). Trimming cost V 5 bases and J 1 base, with 8 bases left between them. The CDR3 length is 14 residues. The CDR3, as DNA: TGTGCCAGCAGTCCGCGGGGGAACACCGGGGAGCTGTTTTTT. This encodes CASSPRGNTGELFF.

The sample holds a few counts of this clonotype. CDR3 sequence (DNA): TGCAGTGCTTCTCCGCGGTGGGTTTCCGGGGAGCTGTTTTTT. It yields the protein CSASPRWVSGELFF. This rearrangement joins TRBV20-1 to TRBJ2-2; D uncertain. The CDR3 covers 14 residues. CDR1 is DFQATT and CDR2 is SNEGSKA in the germline V gene (reference sequence). Trimming removed 5 bases from V and 6 bases from J, with 16 bases in between.

This clonotype came up many times. The rearrangement uses TRBV24-1 and TRBJ1-1, with D maybe TRBD1 (6 bases). Trimming removed 9 bases from V and 8 bases from J, with 12 bases in between. Germline loops: CDR1 KGHDR, CDR2 SFDVKD. The CDR3 runs 11 residues. The CDR3, as DNA: TGTGCCACCTCGCAGGGGCTGGAAGCTTTCTTT. Translated: CATSQGLEAFF.